This TCR beta chain was found in a study of cytomegalovirus exposure and HLA in healthy donors. Study observations and caveats: It was 150 to 200 TCR beta chains that were listed as cytomegalovirus-associated. Per published reports, the classifier diagnosed cytomegalovirus status with high specificity and sensitivity. Most TCR beta V segments were productive about 90% or about 30% of the time in an earlier analysis.

13 Jbeta primers and 60 Vbeta primers were used for the PCR. Sequenced by immunoSEQ multiplex PCR; TCRdb stores in-frame clones only, minus some. The data show 84,000 or so clones, with 76% seen just once and about 1.4% held by the top ten. The CDR3 loop spans 15 amino acids. V was cut by 4 bases and J by 2 bases, with 15 bases left in between. Germline V gene data show CDR1 as SGHDN and CDR2 as FVKESK. As regards this clone: Its antigen is currently unknown.

The chain has TRBV14 and TRBJ2-7; perhaps TRBD1 as D (6 bases). Material: PBMCs. This TCR derives from a male donor in good health and CMV-seronegative. The CDR3 sequence: CASSLYRVSAYEQYF. For the CDR3, the DNA is TGTGCCAGCAGCCTCTACAGGGTTTCAGCCTACGAGCAGTACTTC.